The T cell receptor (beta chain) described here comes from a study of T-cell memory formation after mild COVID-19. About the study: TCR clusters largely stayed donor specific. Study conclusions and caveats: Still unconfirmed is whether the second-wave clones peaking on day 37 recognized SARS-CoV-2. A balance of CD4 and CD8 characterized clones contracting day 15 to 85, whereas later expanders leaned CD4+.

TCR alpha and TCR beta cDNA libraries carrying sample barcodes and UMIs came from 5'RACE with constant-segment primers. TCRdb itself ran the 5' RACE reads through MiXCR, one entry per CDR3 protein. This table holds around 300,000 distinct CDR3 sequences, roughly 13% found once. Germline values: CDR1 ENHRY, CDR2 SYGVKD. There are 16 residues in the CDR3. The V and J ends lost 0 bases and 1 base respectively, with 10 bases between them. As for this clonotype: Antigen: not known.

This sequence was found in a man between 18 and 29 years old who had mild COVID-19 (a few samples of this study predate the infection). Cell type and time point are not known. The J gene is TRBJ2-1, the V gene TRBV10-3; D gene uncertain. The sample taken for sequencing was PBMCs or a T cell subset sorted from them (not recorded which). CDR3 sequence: CAISESGRASYNEQFF. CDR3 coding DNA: TGTGCCATCAGTGAGTCAGGCCGGGCTTCCTACAATGAGCAGTTCTTC.